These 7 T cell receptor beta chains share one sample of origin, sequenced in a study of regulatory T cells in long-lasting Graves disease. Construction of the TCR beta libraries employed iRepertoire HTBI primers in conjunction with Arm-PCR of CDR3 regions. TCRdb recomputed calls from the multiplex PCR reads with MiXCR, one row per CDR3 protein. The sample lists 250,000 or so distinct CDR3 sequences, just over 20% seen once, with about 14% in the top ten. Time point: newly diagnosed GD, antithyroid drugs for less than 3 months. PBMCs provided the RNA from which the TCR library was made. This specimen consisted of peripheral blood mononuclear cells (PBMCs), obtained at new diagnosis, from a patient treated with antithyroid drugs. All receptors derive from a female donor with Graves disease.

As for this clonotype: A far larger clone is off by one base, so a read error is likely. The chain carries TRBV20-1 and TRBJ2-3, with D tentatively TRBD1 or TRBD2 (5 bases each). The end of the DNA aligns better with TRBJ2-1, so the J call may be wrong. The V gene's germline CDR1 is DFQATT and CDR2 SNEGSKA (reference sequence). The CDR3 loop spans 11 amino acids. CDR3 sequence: CSASGTYEQFF. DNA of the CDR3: TGCAGTGCTAGCGGGACCTACGAGCAGTTCTTC.

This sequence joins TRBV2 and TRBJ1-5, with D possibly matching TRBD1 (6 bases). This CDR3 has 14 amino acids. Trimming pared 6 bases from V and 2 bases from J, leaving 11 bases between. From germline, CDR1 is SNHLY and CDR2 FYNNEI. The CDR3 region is CASSMEGGNQPQHF. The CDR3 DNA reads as TGTGCCAGCAGCATGGAGGGGGGCAATCAGCCCCAGCATTTT.

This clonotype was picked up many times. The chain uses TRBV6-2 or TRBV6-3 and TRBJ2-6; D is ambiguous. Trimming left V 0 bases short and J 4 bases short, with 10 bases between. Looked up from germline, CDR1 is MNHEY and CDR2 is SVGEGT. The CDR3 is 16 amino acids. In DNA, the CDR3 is TGTGCCAGCAGTTACTCGCGGTTCCGGGGGGCCAACGTCCTGACTTTC. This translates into CASSYSRFRGANVLTF.

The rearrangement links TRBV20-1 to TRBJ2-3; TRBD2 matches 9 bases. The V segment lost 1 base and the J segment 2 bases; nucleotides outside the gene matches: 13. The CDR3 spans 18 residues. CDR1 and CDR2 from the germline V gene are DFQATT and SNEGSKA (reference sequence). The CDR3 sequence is CSARGLAGSATHTDTQYF. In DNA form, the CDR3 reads TGCAGTGCTAGAGGGCTAGCGGGATCCGCCACCCACACAGATACGCAGTATTTT.

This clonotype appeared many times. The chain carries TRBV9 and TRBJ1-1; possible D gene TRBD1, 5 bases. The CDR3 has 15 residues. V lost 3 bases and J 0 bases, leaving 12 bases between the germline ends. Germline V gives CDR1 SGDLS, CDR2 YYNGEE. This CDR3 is CASSAGGSLNTEAFF. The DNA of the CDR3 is TGTGCCAGCAGCGCCGGGGGGTCATTGAACACTGAAGCTTTCTTT.

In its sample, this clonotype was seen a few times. CDR3 in amino acids: CARTSGGSYEQYF. The DNA for the CDR3 is TGCGCCAGGACTAGCGGGGGCTCCTACGAGCAGTACTTC. The chain is built from TRBV10-1 and TRBJ2-7; 12 nucleotides agree with TRBD2. The CDR3 loop spans 13 amino acids. With 9 bases clipped from V and 0 bases from J, the junction kept 0 bases outside the gene matches. Germline lookup yields CDR1 WNHNN and CDR2 SYGVQD (reference sequence).

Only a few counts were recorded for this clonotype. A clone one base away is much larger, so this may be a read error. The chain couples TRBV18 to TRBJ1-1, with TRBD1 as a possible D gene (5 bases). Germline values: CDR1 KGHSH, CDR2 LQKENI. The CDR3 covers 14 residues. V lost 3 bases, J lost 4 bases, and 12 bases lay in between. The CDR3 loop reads CASSPQTVSTEAFF. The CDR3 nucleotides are TGTGCCAGCTCACCCCAGACAGTAAGCACTGAAGCTTTCTTT.